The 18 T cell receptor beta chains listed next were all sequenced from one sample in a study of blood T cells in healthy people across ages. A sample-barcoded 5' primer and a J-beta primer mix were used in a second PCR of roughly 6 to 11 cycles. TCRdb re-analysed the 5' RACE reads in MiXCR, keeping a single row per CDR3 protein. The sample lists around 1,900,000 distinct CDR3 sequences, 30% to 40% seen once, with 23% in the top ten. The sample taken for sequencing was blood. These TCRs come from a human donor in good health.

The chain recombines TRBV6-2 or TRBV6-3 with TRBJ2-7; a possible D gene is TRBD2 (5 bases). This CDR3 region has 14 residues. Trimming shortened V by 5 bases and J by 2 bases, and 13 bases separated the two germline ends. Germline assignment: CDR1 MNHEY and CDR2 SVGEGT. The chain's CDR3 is CASSMVIGTYEQYF. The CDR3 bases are TGTGCCAGCAGTATGGTCATCGGGACCTACGAGCAGTACTTC.

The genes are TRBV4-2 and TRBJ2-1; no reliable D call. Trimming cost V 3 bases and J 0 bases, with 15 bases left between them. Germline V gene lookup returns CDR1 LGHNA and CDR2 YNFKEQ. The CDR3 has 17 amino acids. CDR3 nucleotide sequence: TGTGCCAGCAGCCAGAAAGTTGTGATGGACTCCTACAATGAGCAGTTCTTC. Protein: CASSQKVVMDSYNEQFF.

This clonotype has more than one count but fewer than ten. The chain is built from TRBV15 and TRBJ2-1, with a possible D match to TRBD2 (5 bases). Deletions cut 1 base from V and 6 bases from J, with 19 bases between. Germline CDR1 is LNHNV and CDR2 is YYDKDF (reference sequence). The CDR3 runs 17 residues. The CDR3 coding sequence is TGTGCCACCAGCAGAGCCGAAGGATTACTAGAGTTCAATGAGCAGTTCTTC. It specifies CATSRAEGLLEFNEQFF.

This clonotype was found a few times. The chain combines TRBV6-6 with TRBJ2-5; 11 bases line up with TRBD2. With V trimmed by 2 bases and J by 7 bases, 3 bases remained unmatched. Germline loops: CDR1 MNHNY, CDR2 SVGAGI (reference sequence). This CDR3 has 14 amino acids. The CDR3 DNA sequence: TGTGCCAGCAGTTACCCGGGACTAGCGGTGACCCAGTACTTC. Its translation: CASSYPGLAVTQYF.

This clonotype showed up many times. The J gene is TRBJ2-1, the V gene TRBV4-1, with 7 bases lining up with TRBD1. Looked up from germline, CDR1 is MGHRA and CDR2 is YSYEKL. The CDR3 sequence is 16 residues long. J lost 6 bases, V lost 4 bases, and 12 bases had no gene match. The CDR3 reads CASSPLLTGMGNEQFF. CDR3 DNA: TGCGCCAGCAGCCCACTACTGACAGGGATGGGCAATGAGCAGTTCTTC.

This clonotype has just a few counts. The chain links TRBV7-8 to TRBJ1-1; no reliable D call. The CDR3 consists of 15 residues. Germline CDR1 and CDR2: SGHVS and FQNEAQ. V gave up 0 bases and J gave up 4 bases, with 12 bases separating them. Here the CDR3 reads CASSLAYLRGTEAFF. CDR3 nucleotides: TGTGCCAGCAGCTTAGCCTACCTTCGGGGCACTGAAGCTTTCTTT. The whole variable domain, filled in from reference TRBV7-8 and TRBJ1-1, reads GAGVSQSPRYKVAKRGQDVALRCDPISGHVSLFWYQQALGQGPEFLTYFQNEAQLDKSGLPSDRFFAERPEGSVSTLKIQRTQQEDSAVYLCASSLAYLRGTEAFFGQGTRLTVV.

CDR3 region: CASSTLGVVQCDNEQFF. The CDR3 DNA is TGCGCCAGCAGCACCCTTGGGGTAGTACAGTGTGACAATGAGCAGTTCTTC. This chain links TRBV5-1 with TRBJ2-1; D is unresolved. CDR3 size: 17 residues. Trimming left V 4 bases short and J 5 bases short, with 22 bases between. Germline lookup yields CDR1 SGHRS and CDR2 YFSETQ.

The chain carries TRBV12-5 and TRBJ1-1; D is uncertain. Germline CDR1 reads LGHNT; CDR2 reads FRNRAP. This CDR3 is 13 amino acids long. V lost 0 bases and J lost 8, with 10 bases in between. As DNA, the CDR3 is TGTGCTAGTGGTTTGGTATTGGCAGCCGAAGCTTTCTTT. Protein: CASGLVLAAEAFF.

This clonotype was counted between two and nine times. The CDR3 is CASSQAGTPLATQYF. The CDR3, as DNA: TGCGCCAGCAGCCAGGCCGGGACACCCCTTGCGACCCAGTACTTC. The J gene is TRBJ2-5, the V gene TRBV4-3; TRBD1 is a possible D gene (6 bases). Trimming removed 3 bases at V and 7 bases at J, with 18 bases between. The CDR3 is made up of 15 amino acids. The germline V gene encodes CDR1 LGHNA and CDR2 YSLEER.

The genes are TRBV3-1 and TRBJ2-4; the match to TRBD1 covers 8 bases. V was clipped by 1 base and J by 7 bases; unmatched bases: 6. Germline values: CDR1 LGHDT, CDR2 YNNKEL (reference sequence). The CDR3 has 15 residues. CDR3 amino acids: CASSQGHRGVNIQYF. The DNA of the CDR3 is TGTGCCAGCAGCCAAGGTCACAGGGGGGTTAACATTCAGTACTTC.

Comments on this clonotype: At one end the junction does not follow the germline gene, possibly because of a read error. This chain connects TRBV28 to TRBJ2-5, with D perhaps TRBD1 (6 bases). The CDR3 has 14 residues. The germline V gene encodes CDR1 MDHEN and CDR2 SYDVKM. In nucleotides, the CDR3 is TGTGTCAGCAGCCTAAACCCAGGGGTGGAGACCCAGTACTTC. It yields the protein CVSSLNPGVETQYF. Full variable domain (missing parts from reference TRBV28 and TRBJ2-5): DVKVTQSSRYLVKRTGEKVFLECVQDMDHENMFWYRQDPGLGLRLIYFSYDVKMKEKGDIPEGYSVSREKKERFSLILESASTNQTSMYLCVSSLNPGVETQYFGPGTRLLVL.

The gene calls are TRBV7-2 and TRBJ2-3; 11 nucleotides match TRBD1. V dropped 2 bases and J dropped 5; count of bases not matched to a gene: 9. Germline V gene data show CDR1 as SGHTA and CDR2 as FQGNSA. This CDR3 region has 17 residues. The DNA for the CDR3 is TGTGCCAGCAGCTTATCTGCGAGGGACAGGGGGTTAGATACGCAGTATTTT. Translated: CASSLSARDRGLDTQYF.

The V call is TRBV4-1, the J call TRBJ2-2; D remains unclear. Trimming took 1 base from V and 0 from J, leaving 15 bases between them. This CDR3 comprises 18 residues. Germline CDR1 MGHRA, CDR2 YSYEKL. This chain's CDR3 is CASSQATQQRSNTGELFF. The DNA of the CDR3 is TGCGCCAGCAGCCAAGCAACTCAACAAAGGTCGAACACCGGGGAGCTGTTTTTT.

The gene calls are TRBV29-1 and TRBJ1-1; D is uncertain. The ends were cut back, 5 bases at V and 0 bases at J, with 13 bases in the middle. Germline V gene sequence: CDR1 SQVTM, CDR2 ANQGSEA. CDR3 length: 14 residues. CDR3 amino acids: CSVQIRRLNTEAFF. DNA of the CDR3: TGCAGCGTTCAGATTCGCAGACTGAACACTGAAGCTTTCTTT.

CDR3 bases: TGCGCCAGCAGCGAGGGGAATCCACAAGAGACCCAGTACTTC. It translates to CASSEGNPQETQYF. This sequence joins TRBV5-1 and TRBJ2-5; either TRBD1 or TRBD2 may supply D (5 bases each). Germline V CDR1 and CDR2: SGHRS, YFSETQ. The V end was cut by 4 bases, the J end by 2 bases, with 12 bases between. The CDR3 consists of 14 residues.

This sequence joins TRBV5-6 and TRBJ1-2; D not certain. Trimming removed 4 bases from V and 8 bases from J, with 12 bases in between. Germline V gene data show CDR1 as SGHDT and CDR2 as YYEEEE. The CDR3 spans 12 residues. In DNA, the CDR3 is TGTGCCAGCAGCCTCCCCTTTATCGGCTACACCTTC. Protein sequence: CASSLPFIGYTF.

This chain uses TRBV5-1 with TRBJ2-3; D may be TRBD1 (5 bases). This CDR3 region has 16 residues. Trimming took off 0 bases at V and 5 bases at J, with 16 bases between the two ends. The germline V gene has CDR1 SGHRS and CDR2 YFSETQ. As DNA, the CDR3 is TGCGCCAGCAGCTTGGCCGTTGGGGCAGACCTAGATACGCAGTATTTT. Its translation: CASSLAVGADLDTQYF.

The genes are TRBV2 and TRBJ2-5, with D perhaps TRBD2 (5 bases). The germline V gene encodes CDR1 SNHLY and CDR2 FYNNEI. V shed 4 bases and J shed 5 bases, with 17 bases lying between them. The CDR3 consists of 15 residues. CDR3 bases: TGTGCCAGCAGTGGGAGTCTAGCTGGGATTGAGACCCAGTACTTC. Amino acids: CASSGSLAGIETQYF.